The sequence of this TCR beta chain was determined in a study of T cell repertoires in cytomegalovirus infection (dated by TCRdb to the late 2010s). Study-level background: Peptide stimulations targeted recently identified HLA-C-restricted CMV epitopes, whose presentation resists viral immunomodulation, together with well-studied HLA-B-restricted epitopes. Donor HLA type was relevant to the analysis, as public TCR beta signatures indicated carriage of CMV infection together with the matching HLA type. The paper as a whole reports these results and caveats: The ex vivo response was dominated by HLA-C-restricted CMV-specific TCR beta clonotypes, and the single most frequent clonotype in two of eight donors was supplied by these HLA-C-restricted clonotypes. Carriers of CMV infection plus the relevant HLA type were discriminated by the cumulative frequency of public TCR beta family members in the study cohort and in an independent roughly 380-donor cohort.

This clonotype has just a few counts. The antigen this receptor binds is unknown. Base quality data are lacking; no much larger clone is found one base away. The treatment or condition label, as the study defines it: in vitro stimulation with specific CMV peptide epitopes to enrich CMV-specific T cells. The sequencer listed for this sample is Illumina HiSeq 1500. TCRdb ran its own pipeline on the public reads, namely fastp trimming at Q25 and MiXCR clone calling, and kept in-frame beta chains. Merged by CDR3 protein, the rows form single entries marked with the most common genes and DNA. Within this sample are about 920,000 distinct CDR3 sequences, with under 40% of them counted one time only. The ten largest make up roughly an eighth of the sample. V trim: 2 bases; J trim: 9 bases; unmatched bases: 7. The CDR3 has 14 amino acids, counting the end cysteine and phenylalanine. Only CDR3 DNA is held: 42 bases, read in frame from base 1. The germline V gene gives CDR1 as MNHEY and CDR2 as SVGEGT.

The specimen comprised cultured CD8+ T cells from PBMCs, sampled from culture after CMV antigen stimulation. The chain is encoded by TRBV6-2 or TRBV6-3 joined to TRBJ2-1; a stretch of 7 junction bases matches TRBD2. The clonotype was recovered from a human donor in good health (CMV status not recorded). Some clones in this sample may be carry-over from other donors' samples. The sequenced DNA: TGTGCCAGCAGTTACGCGGGAGAAGCGGGTGAGCAGTTCTTC. Its translation reads: CASSYAGEAGEQFF.